This T cell receptor (beta chain) was identified in a study of OX40 agonist ivuxolimab in advanced cancers. Looking at the study overall: Ivuxolimab was an agonistic, fully human IgG2 monoclonal antibody directed against OX40 (CD134), a costimulatory receptor. Intravenous ivuxolimab was administered to patients every 2 weeks at six dose levels: 0.01, 0.1, 0.3, 1.5, 3 and 10 mg/kg. Among the approximately 50 dose-escalation patients, around 20 had hepatocellular carcinoma, approximately 15 melanoma, 9 renal cell carcinoma and 9 head and neck cancer. The dose-escalation cohort was about 86% male with a mean age of about 58 years, ranging from about 23 to 85. Patients were allowed to have had prior anti-PD-1, anti-PD-L1 or anti-CTLA-4 therapy, and 30% to 40% of the dose-escalation patients had previously received checkpoint inhibitors. Three dose-escalation patients achieved partial responses, one with hepatocellular carcinoma and two with cutaneous melanoma. Peripheral TCRbeta sequencing was intended to test whether TCR sequence diversity was altered and clonal T-cell expansion was caused by ivuxolimab. The paper reports the monotherapy dose-escalation portion (N = 52 patients) of the phase I ivuxolimab trial. What the research found in general, with its limitations: At doses from 0.1 to 3.0 mg/kg, clonal expansion was seen in both CD4+ and CD8+ blood T cells between baseline and week 6. Partial responders in the 0.1-3.0 mg/kg groups had among the lowest normalized peripheral clonal expansion, especially among CD8+ T cells. Low levels of normalized T-cell clonal expansion were also seen in some patients who did not respond. After ivuxolimab, more expanded clones were found on average in CD8+ T cells than in CD4+ T cells. Antigen specificity was not determined for the clonally expanded peripheral T cells.

Patients with autoimmune disease history or receiving systemic immunosuppression were excluded from the trial. Peripheral blood for TCR sequencing was collected from all dose cohorts at baseline, on cycle 4 day 1, and on cycle 7 day 1. The samples were taken from a phase I, first-in-human, multicenter, open-label dose-escalation trial of ivuxolimab. Adults with locally advanced or metastatic melanoma, renal cell carcinoma, hepatocellular carcinoma or head and neck squamous cell carcinoma were enrolled in the trial. Before TCR sequencing, CD4+ and CD8+ T cells were separately sorted from peripheral blood. Sequences SGHNT (CDR1) and YENEEA (CDR2) are obtained from the germline V gene. The CDR3 has 13 amino acids, counting the end cysteine and phenylalanine. Only the CDR3 portion is preserved as DNA: 39 bases, with reading frame beginning at the first base. The junction carries 13 bases between V and J, which are trimmed by 3 bases and 7 bases respectively.

A note on this clone: No cognate antigen has been identified for it. The sample holds no much larger clone one base away, and base qualities are not on file.

Genomic DNA was isolated from the sorted cells so that the TCRbeta CDR3 region could be sequenced. The immunoSEQ Assay was used for sequencing of TCRbeta CDR3 regions. The table was pulled from immuneACCESS by TCRdb, which kept in-frame rearrangements only. Such tables lose some clones; where checked, under half of the loss comes from unresolved V genes, and the rest has no known cause. Counted in this sample were tens of thousands of clones; approximately 86% of them appeared once. 6.5% of the sample lies in the top ten. The input for sequencing was CD4+ or CD8+ T cells sorted from blood, taken in a trial of the OX40 agonist ivuxolimab. The clonotype was recovered from an adult with an advanced solid tumor such as melanoma, head and neck, liver or kidney cancer. This chain is built from TRBV11-3 and TRBJ2-7, with the D gene not clear enough to name. The CDR3 amino acid sequence is: CASSFFPGSEQYF. The nucleotide sequence reads TGTGCCAGCAGCTTCTTTCCCGGATCAGAGCAGTACTTC.